Listed here are 27 T cell receptor beta chains from one sample, sequenced in a study of cytomegalovirus exposure and HLA in healthy donors. Primers included in the PCR were 60 Vbeta and 13 Jbeta primers. Sequencing used immunoSEQ multiplex PCR; TCRdb keeps in-frame clones, though not all of them. The sample holds about 180,000 clones, around 80% seen once. Sequences were obtained from PBMCs. These receptors were taken from a middle-aged woman in good health and CMV-seronegative.

The CDR3 here is CASRTVPTYEQYF. In DNA form, the CDR3 reads TGCGCCAGCAGGACTGTACCGACCTACGAGCAGTACTTC. The chain carries TRBV23-1 and TRBJ2-7; D unclear. TRBV23-1 is an ORF, and what it does is uncertain. Deletions cut 6 bases from V and 2 bases from J, with 11 bases between. This CDR3 region has 13 residues.

The chain recombines TRBV7-2 with TRBJ1-2; 7 bases are shared with TRBD1. The CDR3 totals 13 residues. V gave up 5 bases and J gave up 7 bases; unmatched junction bases: 7. CDR1 is SGHTA, CDR2 FQGNSA, per germline. The CDR3 here is CASSVSQGVGYTF. The CDR3 DNA reads as TGTGCCAGCAGCGTATCCCAGGGGGTTGGCTACACCTTC.

This clone showed up just a few times. The chain joins TRBV6-5 to TRBJ2-1; tentatively, D is TRBD1 (6 bases). This CDR3 is built from 14 residues. Germline V CDR1 and CDR2: MNHEY, SVGAGI. V was shortened by 6 bases and J by 4 bases, with 13 bases between the two germline ends. The CDR3 region has the DNA TGTGCCAGCAGAAATCCCGGGACATACAATGAGCAGTTCTTC. Amino acids: CASRNPGTYNEQFF.

The V call is TRBV30, the J call TRBJ2-7; 10 bases fit TRBD1. V shed 6 bases and J 6 bases; nucleotides not matched to a gene: 8. The CDR3 has 13 residues. CDR1 and CDR2 (germline): GTSNPN, SVGIG (reference sequence). CDR3 residues: CACQPDRGVEQYF. As DNA, the CDR3 is TGTGCCTGTCAACCGGACAGGGGGGTCGAGCAGTACTTC.

As concerns this clone: Distinct nucleotide sequences in the sample also encode this CDR3. The chain employs TRBV29-1 and TRBJ2-7; D is unclear. Germline V gene lookup returns CDR1 SQVTM and CDR2 ANQGSEA. The CDR3 is 11 residues long. V was clipped by 6 bases and J by 7 bases, with 13 bases between them. CDR3 nucleotide sequence: TGCAGCGTCGGAACCGGCGGAGAGCAGTACTTC. Encoded protein: CSVGTGGEQYF.

The chain links TRBV6-1 to TRBJ1-2; D possibly corresponds to TRBD1 (6 bases). Germline V gene lookup returns CDR1 MNHNS and CDR2 SASEGT. Deletions cut 10 bases from V and 8 bases from J, with 14 bases between. The CDR3 consists of 11 residues. The CDR3 bases are TGTGCCACATTTTACAGGGAGGGCTACACCTTC. Protein product: CATFYREGYTF.

The CDR3 protein is CASSEQGDGEAFF. Here the CDR3 DNA reads TGTGCCAGCAGCGAACAGGGGGATGGTGAAGCTTTCTTT. V is TRBV9 and J is TRBJ1-1, with 8 bases aligning to TRBD1. Germline CDR1 reads SGDLS; CDR2 reads YYNGEE. This CDR3 contains 13 residues. V shed 3 bases and J 7 bases; nucleotides not matched to a gene: 5.

The CDR3: CASSFVADRGYGYTF. The CDR3 nucleotides read TGTGCCAGCAGCTTTGTTGCGGACAGGGGCTATGGCTACACCTTC. V usage is TRBV7-9 and J usage is TRBJ1-2; 9 positions match TRBD1. The germline V gene has CDR1 SEHNR and CDR2 FQNEAQ (reference sequence). Trimming removed 3 bases from V and 4 bases from J; junction bases left unmatched: 6. The CDR3 sequence is 15 residues long.

The J gene is TRBJ1-1, the V gene TRBV25-1, with D perhaps matching TRBD1 (5 bases). Trimming left V 2 bases short and J 4 bases short, with 11 bases between. Germline values: CDR1 MGHDK, CDR2 SYGVNS. CDR3 length equals 14 residues. This CDR3 is CASSEPGGSTEAFF. The CDR3 DNA follows: TGTGCCAGCAGTGAACCGGGGGGGAGCACTGAAGCTTTCTTT.

The chain recombines TRBV7-9 with TRBJ2-2; D not certain. The CDR3 has 17 residues. Trimming cost V 2 bases and J 1 base, with 14 bases left between them. Germline CDR1 and CDR2: SEHNR and FQNEAQ (reference sequence). The CDR3 nucleotides are TGTGCCAGCAGCTTACCTGATCGGGTAAAGAACACCGGGGAGCTGTTTTTT. This translates into CASSLPDRVKNTGELFF.

The rearrangement links TRBV7-9 to TRBJ1-1; D unclear. Looked up from germline, CDR1 is SEHNR and CDR2 is FQNEAQ (reference sequence). V was trimmed by 0 bases and J by 6 bases, leaving 5 bases between them. The CDR3 consists of 12 residues. The CDR3 reads CASSLASSEAFF. CDR3 bases: TGTGCCAGCAGCTTAGCGTCCTCTGAAGCTTTCTTT.

This clone was seen only a few times. The identical CDR3 is also encoded by other nucleotide sequences in the sample. This chain joins TRBV28 and TRBJ1-1; D might be TRBD1 (6 bases). In germline, CDR1 is MDHEN, CDR2 SYDVKM. This CDR3 region has 14 residues. The V and J ends lost 3 bases and 5 bases respectively, with 13 bases between them. CDR3 nucleotides: TGTGCCAGCAGTTTCAGGGGCGGTGGGACTGAAGCTTTCTTT. Translated: CASSFRGGGTEAFF.

The chain joins TRBV2 to TRBJ2-7, with D possibly matching TRBD2 (6 bases). Germline V gene sequence: CDR1 SNHLY, CDR2 FYNNEI. V was shortened by 7 bases and J by 6 bases, with 19 bases between the two germline ends. The CDR3 spans 14 residues. The CDR3 sequence is CASILLAGPGEQYF. The CDR3, as DNA: TGTGCCAGCATTCTTTTGGCGGGGCCCGGCGAGCAGTACTTC.

The chain carries TRBV9 and TRBJ2-3, with 12 bases fitting TRBD2. Trimming took 4 bases from V and 6 from J; bases not matched to a gene: 6. CDR3 length: 15 residues. From germline, CDR1 is SGDLS and CDR2 YYNGEE. The CDR3 region is CASSSRLAGADTQYF. DNA of the CDR3: TGTGCCAGCAGCTCAAGACTAGCGGGAGCCGATACGCAGTATTTT. Based on the CDR3 plus reference TRBV9 and TRBJ2-3, the full variable domain is DSGVTQTPKHLITATGQRVTLRCSPRSGDLSVYWYQQSLDQGLQFLIQYYNGEERAKGNILERFSAQQFPDLHSELNLSSLELGDSALYFCASSSRLAGADTQYFGPGTRLTVL.

The V call is TRBV30, the J call TRBJ2-1; 13 bases agree with TRBD2. Germline V CDR1 and CDR2: GTSNPN, SVGIG (reference sequence). The CDR3 covers 16 residues. V dropped 0 bases and J dropped 10; count of bases not matched to a gene: 9. The CDR3 DNA sequence: TGTGCCTGGAGTGTACGGGGGGGACTAGCGGGACAGGAGCAGTTCTTC. Translated, it gives CAWSVRGGLAGQEQFF.

The chain couples TRBV5-1 to TRBJ2-7, with D unresolved. The CDR3 totals 13 residues. The germline gives CDR1 SGHRS, CDR2 YFSETQ. V was trimmed by 2 bases and J by 0 bases, leaving 6 bases between them. The CDR3 protein is CASSFGSSYEQYF. The CDR3 DNA reads as TGCGCCAGCAGCTTCGGTAGCTCCTACGAGCAGTACTTC.

This clone was found a few times. This sequence joins TRBV2 and TRBJ1-1; D remains unclear. V was pared by 1 base and J by 7 bases, with 4 bases between. CDR1 is SNHLY, CDR2 FYNNEI, per germline. This CDR3 region has 11 residues. Here the CDR3 reads CASSEGSEAFF. Written as DNA, the CDR3 is TGTGCCAGCAGTGAAGGGAGTGAAGCTTTCTTT. Variable domain in full (rest from reference TRBV2 and TRBJ1-1): EPEVTQTPSHQVTQMGQEVILRCVPISNHLYFYWYRQILGQKVEFLVSFYNNEISEKSEIFDDQFSVERPDGSNFTLKIRSTKLEDSAMYFCASSEGSEAFFGQGTRLTVV.

The J gene is TRBJ1-4, the V gene TRBV15; D might be TRBD1 (6 bases). CDR3 size: 13 residues. Germline loops: CDR1 LNHNV, CDR2 YYDKDF (reference sequence). The germline V and J ends were trimmed by 0 bases and 13 bases, with 12 bases remaining between them. The CDR3 DNA reads TGTGCCACCAGCAGAGATAGACAGGCCGGACTGTTTTTT. Its protein is CATSRDRQAGLFF. Full variable domain (outside the CDR3, taken from reference TRBV15 and TRBJ1-4): DAMVIQNPRYQVTQFGKPVTLSCSQTLNHNVMYWYQQKSSQAPKLLFHYYDKDFNNEADTPDNFQSRRPNTSFCFLDIRSPGLGDTAMYLCATSRDRQAGLFFGSGTQLSVL.

On this clone itself: Different DNA sequences within this sample yield the same CDR3. The rearrangement uses TRBV7-9 and TRBJ2-7, with TRBD1 as a possible D gene (5 bases). The CDR3 loop spans 15 amino acids. Germline CDR1 reads SEHNR; CDR2 reads FQNEAQ (reference sequence). Trimming took off 2 bases at V and 3 bases at J, with 14 bases between the two ends. The CDR3 sequence: CASSLNQGTDYEQYF. The CDR3 DNA reads TGTGCCAGCAGCTTAAACCAGGGAACGGACTACGAGCAGTACTTC. Combining the CDR3 with reference TRBV7-9 and TRBJ2-7 gives the whole variable domain DTGVSQNPRHKITKRGQNVTFRCDPISEHNRLYWYRQTLGQGPEFLTYFQNEAQLEKSRLLSDRFSAERPKGSFSTLEIQRTEQGDSAMYLCASSLNQGTDYEQYFGPGTRLTVT.

V usage is TRBV9 and J usage is TRBJ1-3; no definite D call. The CDR3 consists of 14 residues. V was trimmed by 4 bases and J by 2 bases, leaving 10 bases between them. Germline lookup yields CDR1 SGDLS and CDR2 YYNGEE. In DNA form, the CDR3 reads TGTGCCAGCAGCCCTAGCTGGGCTGGAAACACCATATATTTT. It encodes CASSPSWAGNTIYF.

J is TRBJ2-2 and V is TRBV19; D call uncertain. The CDR3 covers 12 residues. V dropped 1 base and J dropped 7 bases, with 4 bases sitting between them. From germline, CDR1 is LNHDA and CDR2 SQIVND (reference sequence). In DNA, the CDR3 is TGTGCCAGTAGTATAGGCGGCGGGGAGCTGTTTTTT. This sequence encodes CASSIGGGELFF.

This clone appeared a single time. This chain joins TRBV30 and TRBJ1-2, with 7 bases fitting TRBD1. Looked up from germline, CDR1 is GTSNPN and CDR2 is SVGIG (reference sequence). V lost 2 bases, J lost 1 base, and 7 bases stayed unmatched. The CDR3 loop spans 15 amino acids. CDR3 sequence: CAWSFDRALNYGYTF. As DNA, the CDR3 is TGTGCCTGGAGTTTTGACAGGGCACTTAACTATGGCTACACCTTC.

The sample holds one count of this clone. In nucleotides, the CDR3 is TGTGCCAGCAGCTTAGACACGGGACAGGGCTTAGTAGATGAGCAGTTCTTC. This gives the protein CASSLDTGQGLVDEQFF. The genes are TRBV7-8 and TRBJ2-1, with 9 bases identical to TRBD1. The CDR3 extends over 17 amino acids. Per germline, CDR1 SGHVS and CDR2 FQNEAQ. V dropped 1 base and J dropped 8; count of bases not matched to a gene: 12. Full variable domain (outside the CDR3, taken from reference TRBV7-8 and TRBJ2-1): GAGVSQSPRYKVAKRGQDVALRCDPISGHVSLFWYQQALGQGPEFLTYFQNEAQLDKSGLPSDRFFAERPEGSVSTLKIQRTQQEDSAVYLCASSLDTGQGLVDEQFFGPGTRLTVL.

The rearrangement uses TRBV5-4 and TRBJ2-3; D may be TRBD1 (6 bases). The V gene's germline CDR1 is SGHNT and CDR2 YYREEE (reference sequence). V lost 4 bases to trimming and J lost 0 bases, with 9 bases between them. The CDR3 has 14 residues. DNA for the CDR3: TGTGCCAGCAGCCCGGACAGAAGCACAGATACGCAGTATTTT. It is translated as CASSPDRSTDTQYF.

The gene calls are TRBV6-6 and TRBJ1-2, with no clear D. The CDR3 has 15 amino acids. Germline CDR1 is MNHNY and CDR2 is SVGAGI (reference sequence). V shed 2 bases and J shed 3 bases, with 13 bases lying between them. The CDR3: CASSYGQQNYYGYTF. As DNA, the CDR3 is TGTGCCAGCAGTTACGGCCAACAGAACTACTATGGCTACACCTTC.

The chain combines TRBV5-1 with TRBJ2-5; 8 positions agree with TRBD2. Germline V gene sequence: CDR1 SGHRS, CDR2 YFSETQ. The CDR3 extends over 16 amino acids. J was trimmed by 5 bases and V by 3 bases; bases with no gene match: 12. The CDR3 loop is CASSSAGGGLQETQYF. As DNA, the CDR3 is TGCGCCAGCAGCTCCGCGGGCGGGGGGCTTCAGGAGACCCAGTACTTC. The full variable domain, in which reference TRBV5-1 and TRBJ2-5 provide the parts outside the CDR3, is KAGVTQTPRYLIKTRGQQVTLSCSPISGHRSVSWYQQTPGQGLQFLFEYFSETQRNKGNFPGRFSGRQFSNSRSEMNVSTLELGDSALYLCASSSAGGGLQETQYFGPGTRLLVL.

The rearrangement links TRBV28 to TRBJ1-2; 9 nucleotides align to TRBD1. Trimming removed 6 bases from V and 8 bases from J; junction bases left unmatched: 22. The germline V gene encodes CDR1 MDHEN and CDR2 SYDVKM. The CDR3 has 18 residues. The CDR3 coding sequence is TGTGCCAGCAGCCCCCAGGCGGAGCGGACAGGGGCCCTCCGGGGCTACACCTTC. Its translation is CASSPQAERTGALRGYTF.